The sequence of this T cell receptor beta chain was determined in a study of shared clonotypes between healthy human individuals. Between the trimmed V and J ends, which lost 6 bases and 11 bases, there was a span of 17 bases. From germline, CDR1 is MNHEY and CDR2 SMNVEV (reference sequence). The length of the CDR3 is 12 residues. Study-level results: Generation probabilities were higher for clonotypes shared across all four sorted-subset donors than for unshared ones. What rarefaction showed was incomplete sorted-subset sequencing despite large depth. Generally, naive subsets (rather than memory subsets) showed larger estimated richness.

Assay used: immunoSEQ multiplex PCR; TCRdb lists only in-frame clones, some missing. The top ten hold roughly 1.2% of the sample, which has some 2 million clones, about 95% seen once. Naive CD8 cells were CD45RO-negative, positively selected for CCR7, excluding terminally differentiated effector memory CD45RA+ cells. Note on this clone: What it recognizes is unknown.

Sequenced sample: naive CD8+ T cells sorted from blood. This rearrangement joins TRBV27 to TRBJ2-7; TRBD1 is a possible D gene (7 bases). The TCR sequence derives from a young man in good health. As DNA, the CDR3 is TGTGCCAGCAGAGAGAGACAGGGAGGCGAGTACTTC. This gives the protein CASRERQGGEYF.